This TCR beta chain originates from a study of T cell responses to AZD1222 COVID-19 vaccine. Overall study results and limits: Among the donors, most were white British and more were female, and clonal diversity was possibly underestimated.

Clones were read by immunoSEQ multiplex PCR, and TCRdb kept only the in-frame ones, dropping some. Of about 86,000 clones in the sample, around nine tenths were seen once. With regard to this clone: The antigen remains undetermined.

The J segment lost 6 bases and the V segment lost 0 bases, leaving 6 bases of the junction unmatched. This CDR3 spans 16 amino acids. Germline values: CDR1 SEHNR, CDR2 FQNEAQ (reference sequence). This material consisted of peripheral blood, taken 28 days after the second AZD1222 dose. This TCR was recovered from an adult who received the AZD1222 COVID-19 vaccine. The chain links TRBV7-9 to TRBJ1-4, with TRBD1 identical over 8 bases. Here the CDR3 reads CASSLARTGKDEKLFF. The CDR3 DNA is TGTGCCAGCAGCTTAGCCCGGACAGGGAAGGATGAAAAACTGTTTTTT.